The rows below give T cell receptor beta chains drawn from one sample of a study of prognosis after radiotherapy for stage I lung cancer. TCRdb analysed the multiplex PCR reads with MiXCR anew, one entry per CDR3 protein. The profile shows about 18,000 distinct CDR3 sequences, roughly 28% of them singletons. The sample was PBMCs, taken before or after stereotactic body radiation therapy (not recorded which). The receptors were gathered from a donor older than 45 with non-small cell lung cancer. The CDR3 runs from the conserved cysteine through the conserved F or W. The D gene is left open where the match is weak. Size is omitted from some rows. Given values are once, few, many or a class for expanded clones.

CDR3nt | CDR3aa | v_gene | d_gene | j_gene | len | abundance
TGTGCCAGCAGTCCAGGACAGGAAACATCCTACGAGCAGTACTTC | CASSPGQETSYEQYF | TRBV6-1 | TRBD1 | TRBJ2-7 | 15 | many
TGTGCCAGCAGCCAGGTGTCTCACCAAGAGACCCAGTACTTC | CASSQVSHQETQYF | TRBV7-9 | - | TRBJ2-5 | 14 | many
TGTGCCAGCAGTGCCATGACAGTGCCCAGAATTGGTACCACCTTC | CASSAMTVPRIGTTF | TRBV6-2/TRBV6-3 | - | TRBJ1-2 | 15 | once
TGTGCCAGCAGTGGTGCTAGCGGACCGGGGGAGCAGTACTTC | CASSGASGPGEQYF | TRBV27 | TRBD2 | TRBJ2-7 | 14 | -
TGCGCCAGCAGCTTAGTTGGCAGGGCCAGCGTCGATCAGCAGTTCTTC | CASSLVGRASVDQQFF | TRBV7-2 | - | TRBJ2-1 | 16 | -
TGCAGTGCTAGCCCGGCTAGCGGGAGGGCCGATGAAGAGACCCAGTACTTC | CSASPASGRADEETQYF | TRBV20-1 | TRBD2 | TRBJ2-5 | 17 | many
TGTGCCAGCAGTCCGAGCGGGAGCACAGATACGCAGTATTTT | CASSPSGSTDTQYF | TRBV7-2 | - | TRBJ2-3 | 14 | many
TGTGCCAGCAGCTTGAGGAGTGAGCAGCCCCAGCATTTT | CASSLRSEQPQHF | TRBV5-5 | - | TRBJ1-5 | 13 | many
TGTGCCAGCAGCGGACAGGGTTCTGGCAATCAGCCCCAGCATTTT | CASSGQGSGNQPQHF | TRBV27 | TRBD1 | TRBJ1-5 | 15 | -
TGTGCCAGTAGTACGTACTTTGATAGCGGGAGCTCCTACAATGAGCAGTTCTTC | CASSTYFDSGSSYNEQFF | TRBV19 | TRBD2 | TRBJ2-1 | 18 | many
TGTGCCAGCAGCCCCACCAGGGGGGGCACTGAAGCTTTCTTT | CASSPTRGGTEAFF | TRBV3-1 | TRBD1 | TRBJ1-1 | 14 | many
TGTGCCAGCAAGCAACTTAGCGGGAATGAGCAGTTCTTC | CASKQLSGNEQFF | TRBV12-3/TRBV12-4 | TRBD2 | TRBJ2-1 | 13 | many
TGCAGCGTCCGCCCCGCGGACTTAGAACGAGAGACCCAGTACTTC | CSVRPADLERETQYF | TRBV29-1 | - | TRBJ2-5 | 15 | many
TGTGCCAGCCGGACAGCTGCGACCGGGGAGCTGTTTTTT | CASRTAATGELFF | TRBV6-1 | - | TRBJ2-2 | 13 | many
TGTGCCAGCCAGGATGCGGGCCAGGGGGGCAATCAGCCCCATCATTTT | CASQDAGQGGNQPHHF | TRBV28 | TRBD1 | TRBJ1-5 | 16 | -
TGTGCCAGCAGCCGTACTAGCGGCGAGCAGTACTTC | CASSRTSGEQYF | TRBV7-9 | TRBD2 | TRBJ2-7 | 12 | many
TGTGCCAGCAGTCCCAGGACAGGGCTTGCCAATCAGCCCCAGCATTTT | CASSPRTGLANQPQHF | TRBV12-3/TRBV12-4 | TRBD1 | TRBJ1-5 | 16 | many
TGTGCCAGCAGCGTAGCTTCGGGGTTGGAAGAGCAGTTCTTC | CASSVASGLEEQFF | TRBV9 | - | TRBJ2-1 | 14 | many
TGCGCCAGCAGCAAACAGGGGAGTATGGACACTGAAGCTTTCTTT | CASSKQGSMDTEAFF | TRBV4-1 | TRBD1 | TRBJ1-1 | 15 | many
TGTGCCAGCAGTGATGGAGGCTACGAGCAGTACTTC | CASSDGGYEQYF | TRBV2 | - | TRBJ2-7 | 12 | many
TGTGCCTGGAGTTCCTCGGAGATATACAATGAGCAGTTCTTC | CAWSSSEIYNEQFF | TRBV30 | - | TRBJ2-1 | 14 | many
TGTGCCAGCAGCCCGTCCCGGGTGGCGGGAGGGTACGAGCAGTACTTC | CASSPSRVAGGYEQYF | TRBV7-2 | TRBD2 | TRBJ2-7 | 16 | many
TGTGCCAGCGCGGCCAGCCCCTACGAGCAGTACTTC | CASAASPYEQYF | TRBV2 | - | TRBJ2-7 | 12 | many
TGTGCCAGCAGTGAAAGTCCTGCGACTAGCACAGATACGCAGTATTTT | CASSESPATSTDTQYF | TRBV6-1 | - | TRBJ2-3 | 16 | medium-sized
TGTGCCAGCAGTTTCCAGAGCACAGATACGCAGTATTTT | CASSFQSTDTQYF | TRBV6-2/TRBV6-3 | - | TRBJ2-3 | 13 | many
TGTGCCAGCAGCTTAGGGGGGACTGCCAACACAGATACGCAGTATTTT | CASSLGGTANTDTQYF | TRBV11-3 | - | TRBJ2-3 | 16 | many
TGCGCCAGCAGCCCGGGGGGCGGCGAGACCCAGTACTTC | CASSPGGGETQYF | TRBV5-1 | - | TRBJ2-5 | 13 | many
TGTGCCAGCAGTTCCCTAGGGGGCGGCTCTGGAAACACCATATATTTT | CASSSLGGGSGNTIYF | TRBV27 | TRBD1 | TRBJ1-3 | 16 | many
TGTGCCAGCAGTTTATACGGGATGCAGGGGACTGAAGCTTTCTTT | CASSLYGMQGTEAFF | TRBV28 | - | TRBJ1-1 | 15 | many
TGCAGCGTTGAAGGGCAGGGAGGGGACGAGCAGTACTTC | CSVEGQGGDEQYF | TRBV29-1 | TRBD2 | TRBJ2-7 | 13 | many
TGTGCCAGCAGTTTATTAGCGGGAGGGGGTAATGAGCAGTTCTTC | CASSLLAGGGNEQFF | TRBV12-3/TRBV12-4 | TRBD2 | TRBJ2-1 | 15 | many
TGTGCCAGCAGAGTTGGACAGCGCGAGCAGTACTTC | CASRVGQREQYF | TRBV7-2 | - | TRBJ2-7 | 12 | -
TGTGCCAGCCGGGACAGGCTCTACGAGCAGTACTTC | CASRDRLYEQYF | TRBV19 | TRBD1 | TRBJ2-7 | 12 | medium-sized
TGTGCCAGCAGCTTAGAGGGACAGGGGGCGATCACCGGGGAGCTGTTTTTT | CASSLEGQGAITGELFF | TRBV11-2 | TRBD1 | TRBJ2-2 | 17 | many
TGTGCCACTCGCTCCGGGACTAGCGGTTTTTACGAGCAGTACTTC | CATRSGTSGFYEQYF | TRBV10-3 | TRBD2 | TRBJ2-7 | 15 | many
TGCAGTGCTAGAGATCGCTTAGGCTCCGGATACGAGCAGTACTTC | CSARDRLGSGYEQYF | TRBV20-1 | - | TRBJ2-7 | 15 | many
TGTGCCAGCATCTCAGGTGGAAGCGTAGGCTCCTACAATGAGCAGTTCTTC | CASISGGSVGSYNEQFF | TRBV28 | - | TRBJ2-1 | 17 | -
TGTGCCAGCAGCTTATATGAGGGACAAGAGACCCAGTACTTC | CASSLYEGQETQYF | TRBV7-9 | - | TRBJ2-5 | 14 | many
TGTGCCAGCAGTTCAACAGGGGGGGGTCAGCCCCAGCATTTT | CASSSTGGGQPQHF | TRBV28 | TRBD1 | TRBJ1-5 | 14 | many
TGTGCCAGCAGCGACGGGACAGGCCTGACTAGTTTCCACGAGCAGTACTTC | CASSDGTGLTSFHEQYF | TRBV13 | TRBD1 | TRBJ2-7 | 17 | many
TGTGCCAGCAGTTTTGATCAGCCCCAGCATTTT | CASSFDQPQHF | TRBV2 | - | TRBJ1-5 | 11 | many
TGTGTCAACAGTCAGACAGGGACTCGAGCGAACACCGGGGAGCTGTTTTTT | CVNSQTGTRANTGELFF | TRBV7-2 | - | TRBJ2-2 | 17 | -